These 32 T cell receptor beta chains were sequenced from one sample in a study of beta chain features in type 1 diabetes. The investigators reverse transcribed all of the isolated RNA, so they sequenced expressed TCRB transcripts. This table comes from immunoSEQ multiplex PCR, and its TCRdb copy is limited to in-frame clones, with some not included. Of 130,000 to 150,000 clones in the sample, 6% to 7.5% were seen once. The sequencing sample was made of central memory CD4+ T cells from blood. The receptors shown here come from a woman aged 25 to 39 in good health.

J is TRBJ2-3 and V is TRBV11-3, with D unresolved. Trimming pared 2 bases from V and 6 bases from J, leaving 12 bases between. This CDR3 is 14 amino acids long. CDR1 and CDR2 from the germline V gene are SGHNT and YENEEA. Written as DNA, the CDR3 is TGTGCCAGCAGCTTACGATCGGAGCCTGATACGCAGTATTTT. It codes for CASSLRSEPDTQYF.

This clone came up a few times. The J gene is TRBJ2-5, the V gene TRBV5-1; 15 nucleotides agree with TRBD2. This CDR3 spans 17 amino acids. V shed 4 bases, J shed 4 bases, and the junction held 8 bases outside the gene matches. Per the germline V gene, CDR1 is SGHRS and CDR2 is YFSETQ. CDR3: CASSKEEGLAGGETQYF. The CDR3 coding sequence is TGCGCCAGCAGCAAGGAGGAGGGACTAGCGGGAGGAGAGACCCAGTACTTC. Filled out from reference TRBV5-1 and TRBJ2-5, the complete variable domain reads KAGVTQTPRYLIKTRGQQVTLSCSPISGHRSVSWYQQTPGQGLQFLFEYFSETQRNKGNFPGRFSGRQFSNSRSEMNVSTLELGDSALYLCASSKEEGLAGGETQYFGPGTRLLVL.

This clone has a handful of counts. The chain has TRBV5-8 and TRBJ2-7, with D hard to call. The CDR3 covers 13 residues. The germline gives CDR1 SGHTS, CDR2 YDEGEE. Trimming took off 2 bases at V and 0 bases at J, with 6 bases between the two ends. CDR3 nucleotide sequence: TGTGCCAGCAGCTTTGAGGTCTCCTACGAGCAGTACTTC. Translation: CASSFEVSYEQYF.

A few counts support this clone. V and J are TRBV6-5 and TRBJ1-5, with 8 bases identical to TRBD1. The germline V gene has CDR1 MNHEY and CDR2 SVGAGI. V lost 7 bases and J lost 2; bases outside the gene matches: 4. This CDR3 is 14 amino acids long. CDR3 coding DNA: TGTGCCAGCACCGGACAGGGCGGCAATCAGCCCCAGCATTTT. The encoded protein is CASTGQGGNQPQHF.

The chain joins TRBV28 to TRBJ1-2; perhaps TRBD1 as D (6 bases). CDR3 length: 15 amino acids. V was trimmed by 5 bases and J by 4 bases, leaving 17 bases between them. Per germline, CDR1 MDHEN and CDR2 SYDVKM. CDR3 nucleotide sequence: TGTGCCAGCAGTGCAAGTAGGACAGTTCGCTATGGCTACACCTTC. Translated: CASSASRTVRYGYTF.

V is TRBV5-1 and J is TRBJ2-3; TRBD2 might be the D (5 bases). V dropped 0 bases and J dropped 0 bases, with 11 bases sitting between them. The germline V gene has CDR1 SGHRS and CDR2 YFSETQ. CDR3 length equals 16 residues. CDR3 residues: CASSLGLRTSTDTQYF. The CDR3 coding sequence is TGCGCCAGCAGCTTGGGGTTGCGGACTAGCACAGATACGCAGTATTTT.

This rearrangement joins TRBV5-4 to TRBJ1-2; tentative D call: TRBD1 (5 bases). Looked up from germline, CDR1 is SGHNT and CDR2 is YYREEE (reference sequence). The V end lost 1 base, the J end lost 4 bases, and 8 bases lay between the germline ends. This CDR3 region has 13 residues. The CDR3: CASSLLGPYGYTF. In DNA, the CDR3 is TGTGCCAGCAGCTTGTTGGGGCCCTATGGCTACACCTTC.

This clone was seen more than once but under ten times. This chain joins TRBV7-2 and TRBJ2-1; the match to TRBD2 covers 10 bases. This CDR3 is built from 17 residues. CDR1 is SGHTA, CDR2 FQGNSA, per germline. V gave up 6 bases and J gave up 1 base; unmatched junction bases: 9. The CDR3 region is CASSPGGAGGSYNEQFF. In nucleotides, the CDR3 is TGTGCCAGCAGTCCCGGGGGAGCGGGAGGGTCCTACAATGAGCAGTTCTTC.

The J gene is TRBJ2-5, the V gene TRBV13; 12 bases match TRBD2. This CDR3 has 17 amino acids. V shed 7 bases, J shed 4 bases, and the junction held 13 bases outside the gene matches. Germline V gene data show CDR1 as PRHDT and CDR2 as FYEKMQ (reference sequence). The CDR3 sequence is CASTVSFGLAGRETQYF. CDR3 sequence (DNA): TGTGCCAGCACCGTCTCTTTTGGACTAGCGGGACGAGAGACCCAGTACTTC.

This clone was recorded a few times. The chain combines TRBV5-1 with TRBJ2-1; maybe TRBD2 (7 bases). Germline CDR1 reads SGHRS; CDR2 reads YFSETQ. V was trimmed by 4 bases and J by 0 bases, leaving 26 bases between them. The CDR3 has 20 amino acids. CDR3 DNA sequence: TGCGCCAGCAGCCCTACGGGGGCGCGGAGGGAGGGACCCTCCTACAATGAGCAGTTCTTC. Translation: CASSPTGARREGPSYNEQFF.

The rearrangement links TRBV6-5 to TRBJ2-3, with 8 bases matching TRBD2. Germline V gene sequence: CDR1 MNHEY, CDR2 SVGAGI. The CDR3 is 16 amino acids. With 2 bases clipped from V and 1 base from J, the junction kept 5 bases outside the gene matches. The DNA of the CDR3 is TGTGCCAGCAGTTACGGGACTAGTTACCGCACAGATACGCAGTATTTT. This encodes CASSYGTSYRTDTQYF.

Only a few counts were recorded for this clone. The chain links TRBV4-3 to TRBJ2-1; 8 bases line up with TRBD2. J was trimmed by 6 bases and V by 1 base; bases with no gene match: 8. Germline V CDR1 and CDR2: LGHNA, YSLEER. CDR3 size: 16 residues. Here the CDR3 reads CASSQGGTGGRNEQFF. CDR3 DNA sequence: TGCGCCAGCAGCCAAGGGGGAACGGGAGGGCGCAATGAGCAGTTCTTC.

The V call is TRBV28, the J call TRBJ2-5, with 7 bases aligning to TRBD2. This CDR3 spans 15 amino acids. Germline V lookup: CDR1 MDHEN, CDR2 SYDVKM. The V segment lost 6 bases and the J segment 5 bases; nucleotides outside the gene matches: 12. CDR3 bases: TGTGCCAGCAGGATGGAGTCTAGCGGTTTGGAGACCCAGTACTTC. It encodes CASRMESSGLETQYF.

This rearrangement joins TRBV29-1 to TRBJ2-1; the match to TRBD1 covers 8 bases. Germline CDR1 and CDR2: SQVTM and ANQGSEA. The CDR3 is 13 amino acids. The CDR3: CSAETGAHNEQFF. The CDR3 DNA sequence: TGCAGTGCCGAGACAGGGGCCCACAATGAGCAGTTCTTC.

This clone was detected many times. In DNA form, the CDR3 reads TGTGCCAGTAGTTTCGGGACATTTAACACTGAAGCTTTCTTT. It codes for CASSFGTFNTEAFF. V gene TRBV19 combines with J gene TRBJ1-1; D might be TRBD1 (6 bases). V was pared by 5 bases and J by 2 bases, with 12 bases between. This CDR3 is 14 amino acids long. Germline CDR1 reads LNHDA; CDR2 reads SQIVND (reference sequence).

The chain couples TRBV28 to TRBJ2-7; 8 nucleotides line up with TRBD1. CDR1 is MDHEN and CDR2 is SYDVKM in the germline V gene. J gave up 4 bases and V 1 base, and 3 bases lay outside the gene matches. CDR3 length equals 14 residues. The CDR3 sequence is CASSLSGTGYEQYF. The CDR3 DNA reads TGTGCCAGCAGTTTATCCGGGACAGGATACGAGCAGTACTTC.

This clone was observed a few times. The gene calls are TRBV27 and TRBJ2-1; the D gene is possibly TRBD2 (7 bases). The CDR3 covers 15 residues. Germline V gives CDR1 MNHEY, CDR2 SMNVEV (reference sequence). Trimming pared 1 base from V and 8 bases from J, leaving 15 bases between. The CDR3 loop reads CASSLWGGRLYEQFF. CDR3 coding DNA: TGTGCCAGCAGTTTATGGGGGGGGCGCCTGTATGAGCAGTTCTTC.

This chain's CDR3 is CASVATSNQPQHF. DNA for the CDR3: TGTGCCAGCGTAGCCACGAGCAATCAGCCCCAGCATTTT. The gene calls are TRBV28 and TRBJ1-5; D gene uncertain. The CDR3 runs to 13 residues. Per the germline V gene, CDR1 is MDHEN and CDR2 is SYDVKM. V was trimmed by 8 bases and J by 1 base, leaving 9 bases between them.

This clone has a handful of counts. The V and J genes are TRBV2 and TRBJ2-7; 8 nucleotides match TRBD1. V was pared by 1 base and J by 6 bases, with 5 bases of the junction left unmatched. The CDR3 runs to 14 residues. Germline V lookup: CDR1 SNHLY, CDR2 FYNNEI. CDR3 sequence (DNA): TGTGCCAGCAGTGAAGATTGGACAGGGCGCGAGCAGTACTTC. It codes for CASSEDWTGREQYF.

This chain links TRBV21-1 with TRBJ1-1; TRBD1, the D gene given by the table, was not confirmed from the DNA. TRBV21-1 is an annotated pseudogene. The CDR3 runs to 17 residues. The CDR3 loop reads CASSKNGQGAPNTEAFF. CDR3 bases: TGTGCCAGCAGCAAAAACGGACAGGGGGCTCCGAACACTGAAGCTTTCTTT.

This sequence joins TRBV7-8 and TRBJ2-2; 7 bases align to TRBD1. The length of the CDR3 is 17 residues. The V segment lost 5 bases and the J segment 1 base; nucleotides outside the gene matches: 10. Germline assignment: CDR1 SGHVS and CDR2 FQNEAQ. The CDR3 DNA reads as TGTGCCAGCAGCCCACATGGACAGGCTGGGAACACCGGGGAGCTGTTTTTT. Its translation is CASSPHGQAGNTGELFF.

This clone has more than one count but fewer than ten. The rearrangement joins TRBV21-1 to TRBJ2-7; TRBD2, as called in the table, went unchecked against the DNA. TRBV21-1 is given as a pseudogene. The CDR3 extends over 17 amino acids. DNA of the CDR3: TGTGCCAGCAGCAAAAGTCCCTCCGGGACTAGTACTTACGAGCAGTACTTC. Translating it yields CASSKSPSGTSTYEQYF.

This clone was seen a few times. The chain is built from TRBV6-1 and TRBJ2-5, with D possibly being TRBD2 (5 bases). With 8 bases removed from V and 5 bases from J, the gap between germline ends came to 9 bases. The length of the CDR3 is 11 residues. Germline V lookup: CDR1 MNHNS, CDR2 SASEGT. The DNA for the CDR3 is TGTGCCAGCCGTTCGGGGGAGACCCAGTACTTC. It codes for CASRSGETQYF.

This clone was detected only a few times. The gene calls are TRBV30 and TRBJ1-5, with 11 bases fitting TRBD1. Germline-derived CDR1 and CDR2 are GTSNPN and SVGIG (reference sequence). The CDR3 is made up of 14 amino acids. V shed 8 bases and J 9 bases; nucleotides not matched to a gene: 12. CDR3 nucleotide sequence: TGTGCCACGAGTGTCGGACAGGGGGCACGGCCCCAGCATTTT. Its translation is CATSVGQGARPQHF.

This CDR3 reads CASSPPGTGDGNTIYF. In DNA, the CDR3 is TGTGCCAGCAGTCCCCCCGGGACAGGGGATGGAAACACCATATATTTT. This chain uses TRBV6-6 with TRBJ1-3; 10 bases line up with TRBD1. This CDR3 is built from 16 residues. J lost 3 bases, V lost 5 bases, and 7 bases had no gene match. Germline CDR1 and CDR2: MNHNY and SVGAGI (reference sequence).

The chain employs TRBV5-4 and TRBJ2-3; D not certain. The CDR3 totals 16 residues. Trimming cost V 2 bases and J 0 bases, with 13 bases left between them. Germline CDR1 SGHNT, CDR2 YYREEE (reference sequence). DNA for the CDR3: TGTGCCAGCAGCTTCTTGCTAGACGCGAGCACAGATACGCAGTATTTT. As protein: CASSFLLDASTDTQYF.

This clone was recorded many times. The chain employs TRBV19 and TRBJ1-2; D is unresolved. The germline V gene encodes CDR1 LNHDA and CDR2 SQIVND (reference sequence). Trimming took 5 bases from V and 3 from J, leaving 19 bases between them. The CDR3 runs 16 residues. CDR3 amino acids: CASSLRTSQRDYGYTF. CDR3 DNA: TGTGCCAGTAGTTTGAGAACCTCTCAAAGAGACTATGGCTACACCTTC.

This clone was recorded once. Other nucleotide sequences in the sample specify the same CDR3. The chain uses TRBV5-1 and TRBJ1-2; 9 positions match TRBD1. There are 15 residues in the CDR3. Germline loops: CDR1 SGHRS, CDR2 YFSETQ. V lost 0 bases and J lost 5; bases outside the gene matches: 5. The CDR3 is CASSLEGTGLYGYTF. The DNA of the CDR3 is TGCGCCAGCAGCTTGGAAGGGACAGGGCTTTATGGCTACACCTTC.

This clone was found a few times. V is TRBV5-1 and J is TRBJ2-7, with D possibly being TRBD1 (5 bases). V shed 1 base and J shed 2 bases, with 13 bases lying between them. The CDR3 spans 15 residues. Germline CDR1 is SGHRS and CDR2 is YFSETQ. For the CDR3, the DNA is TGCGCCAGCAGCTTGAACCAGGGCAACGCCTACGAGCAGTACTTC. This codes for CASSLNQGNAYEQYF.

V and J are TRBV25-1 and TRBJ1-1; 8 bases map to TRBD1. The trim removed 5 bases at V and 4 bases at J, leaving 6 bases unmatched. Germline V gene lookup returns CDR1 MGHDK and CDR2 SYGVNS. The CDR3 is 14 amino acids. The chain's CDR3 is CASSPIGQGTEAFF. The DNA of the CDR3 is TGTGCCAGCAGTCCCATAGGACAGGGCACTGAAGCTTTCTTT.

This clone appeared a few times. This chain joins TRBV11-2 and TRBJ2-6; D is unclear. This CDR3 region has 15 residues. Per germline, CDR1 SGHAT and CDR2 FQNNGV. The germline V and J ends were trimmed by 7 bases and 1 base, with 11 bases remaining between them. The CDR3 reads CASTQYASGANVLTF. DNA for the CDR3: TGTGCCAGCACCCAGTACGCATCTGGGGCCAACGTCCTGACTTTC.

The chain combines TRBV4-2 with TRBJ1-3; the D gene is possibly TRBD1 (6 bases). Germline V gene sequence: CDR1 LGHNA, CDR2 YNFKEQ. The CDR3 totals 17 residues. V dropped 4 bases and J dropped 0 bases, with 16 bases sitting between them. Written as DNA, the CDR3 is TGTGCCAGCAGCCTTCACTATGGACAGAACTCTGGAAACACCATATATTTT. Translation gives CASSLHYGQNSGNTIYF.